This T cell receptor beta chain originates from a study of monozygotic twins with inflammatory bowel disease. Remarks on this clonotype: Its antigen is unknown.

The study, taken as a whole, reports: IBD patients showed reduced TCRbeta diversity (inverse Simpson) versus healthy co-twins.

Germline lookup yields CDR1 SGHRS and CDR2 YFSETQ. The CDR3 extends over 13 amino acids. No DNA is given; TCRdb re-called the 5' RACE reads and lists each CDR3 protein once. Recorded here are around 370,000 distinct CDR3 sequences; the top ten clones represent around 2.6%. This clonotype was obtained from a human donor with ulcerative colitis or Crohn's disease, or a healthy co-twin of an affected twin (not recorded which). The chain recombines TRBV5-1 with TRBJ2-7. Sequenced sample: blood. The CDR3 sequence: CASSLFQAYEQYF.